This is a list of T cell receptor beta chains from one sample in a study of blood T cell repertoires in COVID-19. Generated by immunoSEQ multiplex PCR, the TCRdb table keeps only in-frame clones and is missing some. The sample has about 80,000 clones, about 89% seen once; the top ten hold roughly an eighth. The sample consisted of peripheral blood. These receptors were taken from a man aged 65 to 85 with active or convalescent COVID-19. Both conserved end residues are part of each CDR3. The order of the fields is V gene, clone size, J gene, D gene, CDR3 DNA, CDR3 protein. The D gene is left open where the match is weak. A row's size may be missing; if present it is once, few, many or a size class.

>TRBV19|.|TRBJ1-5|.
TGTGCCAGCGGCCAGAGGTTGATCAATCAGCCCCAGCATTTT
CASGQRLINQPQHF
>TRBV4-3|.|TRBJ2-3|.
TGCGCCAGCAGCCAAGATGGGATAGCGACAGATACGCAGTATTTT
CASSQDGIATDTQYF
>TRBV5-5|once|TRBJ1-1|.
TGTGCCAGCAGGACCCCCGCCACAGGGAACACTGAAGCTTTCTTT
CASRTPATGNTEAFF
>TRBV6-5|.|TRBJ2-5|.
TGTGCCAGCAGTTGGACGGGATCCCAAGAGACCCAGTACTTC
CASSWTGSQETQYF
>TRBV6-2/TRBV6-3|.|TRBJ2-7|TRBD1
TGTGCCAGCAGCAACTGGGGACAGGTCCAGAGCCAGCAGTACTTC
CASSNWGQVQSQQYF
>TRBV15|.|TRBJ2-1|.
TGTGCCACCAGCAGAGCATTTTCAGGGGGGTCCTACAATGAGCAGTTCTTC
CATSRAFSGGSYNEQFF
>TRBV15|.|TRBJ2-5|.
TGTGCCACCAGCAGAGATAGATGGCAGGAAGAGACCCAGTACTTC
CATSRDRWQEETQYF
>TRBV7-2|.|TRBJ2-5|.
TGTGCCAGCAGCTTAGATAGCGGAAAAGAGACCCAGTACTTC
CASSLDSGKETQYF
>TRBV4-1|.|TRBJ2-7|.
TGCGCCAGCAGCCAAGCGCCAGGTCAGATCTACGAGCAGTACTTC
CASSQAPGQIYEQYF
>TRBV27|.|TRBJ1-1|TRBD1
TGTGCCAGCAGTCGGACAGGGTACACTGAAGCTTTCTTT
CASSRTGYTEAFF
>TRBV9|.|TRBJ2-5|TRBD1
TGTGCCAGCAGCGTCTGGGACAGCCAAGAGACCCAGTACTTC
CASSVWDSQETQYF
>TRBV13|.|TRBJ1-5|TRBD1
TGTGCCAGCAGCGACAGGGACCAGCCCCAGCATTTT
CASSDRDQPQHF
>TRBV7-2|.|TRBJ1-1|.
TGTGCCACAAGTGGACAGAGGAACACTGAAGCTTTCTTT
CATSGQRNTEAFF
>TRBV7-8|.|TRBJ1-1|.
TGTGCCAGCAGCCCTCATTTTGAGGGAGGCCTAGTAACTTTCTTT
CASSPHFEGGLVTFF
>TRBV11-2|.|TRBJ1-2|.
TGTGCCAGCAGCCCTCAGGGAGGGGGGGTAAACTATGGCTACACCTTC
CASSPQGGGVNYGYTF
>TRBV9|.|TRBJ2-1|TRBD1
TGTGCCAGCAGCGTACAGGACAGGGATGAGCAGTTCTTC
CASSVQDRDEQFF
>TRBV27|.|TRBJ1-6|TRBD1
TGTGCCAGCAGTTTAAAAAGGGACAGTCGGGATTCACCCCTCCACTTT
CASSLKRDSRDSPLHF
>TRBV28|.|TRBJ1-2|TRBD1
TGTGCCAGCAGGTTGACAGGGAACTATGGCTACACCTTC
CASRLTGNYGYTF
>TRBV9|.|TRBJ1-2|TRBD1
TGTGCCAGCAGCGTAGTGGGACAGGGGAACTATGGCTACACCTTC
CASSVVGQGNYGYTF
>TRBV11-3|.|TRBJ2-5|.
TGTGCCAGCAGTTCTGGGGGGGAGACCCAGTACTTC
CASSSGGETQYF
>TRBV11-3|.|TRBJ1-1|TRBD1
TGTGCCAGCAGCTTACAGGGGGCGAACACTGAAGCTTTCTTT
CASSLQGANTEAFF
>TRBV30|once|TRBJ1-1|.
TGTGCCTGGGGCGAGGGGAGGTGGGAGTTCTTT
CAWGEGRWEFF
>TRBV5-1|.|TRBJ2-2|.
TGCGCCAGCAGCTTCCAGGGTCGAGAAGGGGAGCTGTTTTTT
CASSFQGREGELFF
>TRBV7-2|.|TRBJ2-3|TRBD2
TGTGCCAGCAGCTTAGGTATAGCGGGAAACACAGATACGCAGTATTTT
CASSLGIAGNTDTQYF
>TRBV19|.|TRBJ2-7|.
TGTGCCAGTAGTACCGCCGGGAGCGTGCAGTACTTC
CASSTAGSVQYF